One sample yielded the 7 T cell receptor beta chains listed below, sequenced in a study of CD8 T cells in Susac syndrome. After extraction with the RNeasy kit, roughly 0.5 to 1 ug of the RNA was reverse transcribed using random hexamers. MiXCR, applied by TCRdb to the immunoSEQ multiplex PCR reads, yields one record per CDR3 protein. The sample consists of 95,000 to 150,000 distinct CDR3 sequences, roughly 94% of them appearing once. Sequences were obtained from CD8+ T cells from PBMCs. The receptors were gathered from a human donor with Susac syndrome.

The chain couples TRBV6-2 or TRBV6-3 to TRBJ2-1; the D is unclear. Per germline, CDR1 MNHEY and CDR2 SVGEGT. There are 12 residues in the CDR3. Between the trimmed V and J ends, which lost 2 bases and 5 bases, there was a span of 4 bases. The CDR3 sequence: CASSYGNNEQFF. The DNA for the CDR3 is TGTGCCAGCAGTTACGGTAACAATGAGCAGTTCTTC.

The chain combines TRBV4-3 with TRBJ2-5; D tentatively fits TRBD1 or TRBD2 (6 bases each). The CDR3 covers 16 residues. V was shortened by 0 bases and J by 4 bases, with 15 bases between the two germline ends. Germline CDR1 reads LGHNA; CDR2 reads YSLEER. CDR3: CASSQDGTGAGETQYF. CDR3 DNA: TGCGCCAGCAGCCAAGATGGTACGGGGGCCGGAGAGACCCAGTACTTC.

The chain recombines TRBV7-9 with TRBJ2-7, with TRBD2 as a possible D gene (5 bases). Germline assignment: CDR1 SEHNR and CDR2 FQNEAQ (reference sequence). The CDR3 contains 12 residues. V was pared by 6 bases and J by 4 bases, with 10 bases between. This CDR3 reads CASRSSGYEQYF. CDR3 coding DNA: TGTGCCAGCAGGTCCTCGGGATACGAGCAGTACTTC. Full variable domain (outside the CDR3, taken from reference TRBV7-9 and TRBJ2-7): DTGVSQNPRHKITKRGQNVTFRCDPISEHNRLYWYRQTLGQGPEFLTYFQNEAQLEKSRLLSDRFSAERPKGSFSTLEIQRTEQGDSAMYLCASRSSGYEQYFGPGTRLTVT.

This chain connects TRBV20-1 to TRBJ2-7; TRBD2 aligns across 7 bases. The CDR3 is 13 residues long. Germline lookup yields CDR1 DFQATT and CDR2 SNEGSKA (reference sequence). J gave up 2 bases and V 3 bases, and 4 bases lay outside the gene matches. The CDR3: CSARERGPYEQYF. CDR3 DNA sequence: TGCAGTGCTAGGGAGCGGGGTCCCTACGAGCAGTACTTC.

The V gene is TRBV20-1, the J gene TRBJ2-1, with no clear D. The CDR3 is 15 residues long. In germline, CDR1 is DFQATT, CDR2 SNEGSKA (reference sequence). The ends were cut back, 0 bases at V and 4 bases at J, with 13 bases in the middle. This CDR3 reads CSARDRASVYNEQFF. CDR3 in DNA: TGCAGTGCTAGAGATAGGGCCAGCGTTTACAATGAGCAGTTCTTC.

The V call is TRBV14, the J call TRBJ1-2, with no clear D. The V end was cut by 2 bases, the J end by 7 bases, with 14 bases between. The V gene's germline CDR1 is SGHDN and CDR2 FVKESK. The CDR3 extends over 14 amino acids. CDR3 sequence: CASSQFEGAGGYTF. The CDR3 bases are TGTGCCAGCAGCCAATTTGAGGGCGCGGGTGGCTACACCTTC.

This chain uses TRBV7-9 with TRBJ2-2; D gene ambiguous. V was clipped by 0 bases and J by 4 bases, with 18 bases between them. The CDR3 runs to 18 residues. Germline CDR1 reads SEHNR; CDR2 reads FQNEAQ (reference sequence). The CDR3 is CASSLAHRLGVTTGELFF. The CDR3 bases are TGTGCCAGCAGCTTAGCTCACCGGCTAGGAGTTACCACCGGGGAGCTGTTTTTT.